This T cell receptor (beta chain) was captured in a study of T cell repertoires in cytomegalovirus infection (dated by TCRdb to the late 2010s). In the study overall: Because public TCR beta signatures pointed to carriage of CMV infection together with the matching HLA type, the HLA type of each donor mattered for the analysis.

What the study reported, not specific to this receptor: In the ex vivo response, HLA-C-restricted CMV-specific TCR beta clonotypes were dominant, and in two of eight donors the single most frequent clonotype came from this HLA-C-restricted group. In both this cohort and an independent roughly 400-donor cohort, the cumulative frequency of public TCR beta family members distinguished carriers of CMV infection plus the relevant HLA type.

Sequencing instrument: Illumina HiSeq 1500. TCRdb itself trimmed the public reads at Q25 with fastp, ran MiXCR and retained productive beta chains. Rows merge per CDR3 protein into single entries with the most common DNA and genes. Within this sample are fewer than 200,000 distinct CDR3 sequences, with approximately 20% of them counted one time only. The ten most abundant clones make up less than 3.5% of the sample. CDR1 and CDR2 were assigned from the germline V gene as SGHAT and FQNNGV. From cysteine to phenylalanine, the CDR3 is 15 amino acids long. Only the CDR3 DNA stays, 45 bases, in frame from base 1. V lost 0 bases and J lost 9 bases, and the count of bases not matched to a germline gene is 7. As regards this clonotype: The target of this receptor is not known. Base qualities were left out, and no much larger clone turns up one base away.

Sequenced: PBMCs. This clonotype was sampled from a human donor in good health (CMV status not recorded). Some clones in this sample may be carry-over from other donors' samples. The rearranged chain carries TRBV11-2 and TRBJ1-5; TRBD1 aligns with 8 central bases. The CDR3 region has the sequence CASSLEGTGVTPQHF. The DNA sequence reads TGTGCCAGCAGCTTAGAAGGGACAGGCGTAACGCCCCAGCATTTT.